This T cell receptor (beta chain) was recorded in a study of vaccination effects on CD4 cells after COVID-19. Study findings and constraints: There was marked clonal contraction among infection- and vaccine-induced clones late after vaccination.

Following 10 days of culture, CD4+ T cells were isolated. Two-dose BNT162b2 or mRNA-1273 vaccination was given to participants. Neither prior SARS-CoV-2 infection nor positive nucleocapsid antibodies were present in the vaccine recipients. Using immunoSEQ multiplex PCR, the repertoire was profiled, and TCRdb retains in-frame clones only, with some absent. The sample lists around 69,000 clones, less than 80% occurring once. Looked up from germline, CDR1 is SQVTM and CDR2 is ANQGSEA. The V gene lost 6 bases and the J gene lost 2 bases, with 6 bases spanning the gap. CDR3 length: 11 amino acids. On this clone itself: Its specificity is not known.

The TCR sequence derives from a human donor who received a COVID-19 vaccine. V usage is TRBV29-1 and J usage is TRBJ2-3; D gene ambiguous. Here the sequenced sample was CD4+ T cells from PBMCs cultured without peptide, taken after COVID-19 vaccination. CDR3: CSVVNTDTQYF. The DNA of the CDR3 is TGCAGCGTGGTCAACACAGATACGCAGTATTTT.